This paragraph reports one T cell receptor (beta chain). The sample comes from a study of blood T cell repertoires in COVID-19. On the study more broadly: T cells, B-cell-depleted T cells, or PBMCs supplied cDNA or gDNA.

Authors' methods: Amplification from reference gene primers served as the basis for estimated nucleated cell counts. Generated by immunoSEQ multiplex PCR, the TCRdb table keeps only in-frame clones and is missing some. V and J calls plus clone size are reproduced from that table; the DNA served to infer D and trimming. The table includes approximately 190,000 clones, roughly four fifths detected once. The specimen was peripheral blood. This receptor was identified in a woman aged 40 to 49 with acute or convalescent COVID-19.

CDR3 in DNA: TGTGCCAGCAGCAAAGGGGGGGGCACCTACAATGAGCAGTTCTTC. Its translation is CASSKGGGTYNEQFF. The chain is built from TRBV21-1 and TRBJ2-1; the D call in the table, TRBD2, was not verified against the DNA. TRBV21-1 corresponds to a pseudogene. This CDR3 comprises 15 residues.